This T cell receptor beta chain was sequenced in a study of blood T cell repertoires in COVID-19. Assay used: immunoSEQ multiplex PCR; TCRdb lists only in-frame clones, some missing. The data show 250,000 to 300,000 clones, roughly 90% seen once. The V segment lost 4 bases and the J segment 4 bases; nucleotides outside the gene matches: 3. The CDR3 runs to 13 residues. CDR1 is SGHVS and CDR2 is FNYEAQ in the germline V gene. The J gene is TRBJ2-5, the V gene TRBV7-6, with 7 bases matching TRBD1. The origin of this receptor is a man between 50 and 59 years old with acute or convalescent COVID-19. Sequencing used peripheral blood. The CDR3 bases are TGTGCCAGCAGCTCCTCAGGGGGAGAGACCCAGTACTTC. It specifies CASSSSGGETQYF.